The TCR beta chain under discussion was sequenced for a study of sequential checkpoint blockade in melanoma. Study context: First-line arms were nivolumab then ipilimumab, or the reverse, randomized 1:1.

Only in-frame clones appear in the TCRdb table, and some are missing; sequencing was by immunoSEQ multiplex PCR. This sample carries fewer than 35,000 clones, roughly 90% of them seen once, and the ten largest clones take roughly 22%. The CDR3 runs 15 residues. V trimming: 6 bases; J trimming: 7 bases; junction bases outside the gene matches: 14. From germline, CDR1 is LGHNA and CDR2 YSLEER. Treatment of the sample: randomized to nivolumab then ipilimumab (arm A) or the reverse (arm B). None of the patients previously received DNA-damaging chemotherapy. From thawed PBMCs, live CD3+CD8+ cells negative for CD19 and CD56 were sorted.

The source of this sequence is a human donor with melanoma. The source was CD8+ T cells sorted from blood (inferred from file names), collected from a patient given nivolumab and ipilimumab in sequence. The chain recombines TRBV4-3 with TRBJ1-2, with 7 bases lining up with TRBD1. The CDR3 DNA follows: TGCGCCAGCAGTTATGACAGGGAATGGTTTCGTGGCTACACCTTC. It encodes CASSYDREWFRGYTF.